This TCR beta chain stems from a study of T-cell reconstitution after alpha-beta-depleted transplantation in children. The CDR3 totals 12 residues. The germline CDR1 and CDR2 sequences are SEHNR and FQNEAQ (reference sequence). V lost 5 bases and J 4 bases, leaving 8 bases between the germline ends. Using unique molecular identifiers, the investigators prepared the TCRbeta library. Each CDR3 protein is one row after TCRdb ran MiXCR on the PCR reads. There are 250,000 to 300,000 distinct CDR3 sequences in the sample; 9.9% occur only once, and around a tenth lies in the top ten. The starting material was PBMCs from the stem cell graft donor, obtained from the stem cell graft. The sequence came from a human donor who donated a stem cell graft to a child with SCID. The chain recombines TRBV7-9 with TRBJ1-1; a possible D gene is TRBD1 (5 bases). The CDR3 here is CASSEGSTEAFF. The CDR3 bases are TGTGCCAGCAGCGAGGGGTCCACTGAAGCTTTCTTT.